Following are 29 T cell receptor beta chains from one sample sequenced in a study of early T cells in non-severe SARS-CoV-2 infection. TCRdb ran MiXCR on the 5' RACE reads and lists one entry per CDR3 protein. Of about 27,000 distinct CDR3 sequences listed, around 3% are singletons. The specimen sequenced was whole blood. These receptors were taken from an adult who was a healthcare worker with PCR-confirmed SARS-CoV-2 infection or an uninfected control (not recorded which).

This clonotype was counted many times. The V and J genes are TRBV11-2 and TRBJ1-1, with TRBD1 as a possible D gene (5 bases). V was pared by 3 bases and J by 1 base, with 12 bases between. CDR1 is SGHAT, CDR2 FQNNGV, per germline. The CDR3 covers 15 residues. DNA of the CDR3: TGTGCCAGCAGCTTGGAGGGCCAGGGGAACACTGAAGCTTTCTTT. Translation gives CASSLEGQGNTEAFF. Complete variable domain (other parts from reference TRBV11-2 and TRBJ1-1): EAGVAQSPRYKIIEKRQSVAFWCNPISGHATLYWYQQILGQGPKLLIQFQNNGVVDDSQLPKDRFSAERLKGVDSTLKIQPAKLEDSAVYLCASSLEGQGNTEAFFGQGTRLTVV.

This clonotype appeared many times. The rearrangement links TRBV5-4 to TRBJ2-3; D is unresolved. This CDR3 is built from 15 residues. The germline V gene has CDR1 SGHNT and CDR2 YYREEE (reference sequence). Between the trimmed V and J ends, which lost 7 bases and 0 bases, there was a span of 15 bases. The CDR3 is CASRKTPASTDTQYF. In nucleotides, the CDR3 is TGTGCCAGCCGTAAGACACCAGCTAGCACAGATACGCAGTATTTT.

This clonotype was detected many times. In nucleotides, the CDR3 is TGTGCCAGCAGTTCCCAGCGGGGCCGCAATCAGCCCCAGCATTTT. This translates into CASSSQRGRNQPQHF. This rearrangement joins TRBV12-3 or TRBV12-4 to TRBJ1-5; the D gene is possibly TRBD1 (5 bases). V was shortened by 4 bases and J by 2 bases, with 12 bases between the two germline ends. The CDR3 runs 15 residues.

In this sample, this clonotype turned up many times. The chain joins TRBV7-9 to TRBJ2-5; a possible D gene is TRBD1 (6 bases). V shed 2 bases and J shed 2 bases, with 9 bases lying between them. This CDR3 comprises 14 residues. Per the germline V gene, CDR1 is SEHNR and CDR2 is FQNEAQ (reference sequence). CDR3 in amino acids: CASSLPGAQETQYF. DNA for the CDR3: TGTGCCAGCAGCTTACCAGGGGCTCAAGAGACCCAGTACTTC.

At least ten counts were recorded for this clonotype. The CDR3 here is CASSGFTRGGDYGYTF. CDR3 nucleotides: TGTGCCAGCAGTGGATTTACAAGGGGGGGAGACTATGGCTACACCTTC. The chain is built from TRBV6-1 and TRBJ1-2; D possibly corresponds to TRBD1 (6 bases). The length of the CDR3 is 16 residues. Trimming pared 4 bases from V and 3 bases from J, leaving 18 bases between. From germline, CDR1 is MNHNS and CDR2 SASEGT.

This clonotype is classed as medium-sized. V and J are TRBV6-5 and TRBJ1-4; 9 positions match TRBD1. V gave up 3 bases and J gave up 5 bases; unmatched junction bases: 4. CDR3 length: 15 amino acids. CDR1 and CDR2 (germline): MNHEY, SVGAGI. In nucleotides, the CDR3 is TGTGCCAGCAGTTATGAGACAGGGGGAAATGAAAAACTGTTTTTT. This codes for CASSYETGGNEKLFF.

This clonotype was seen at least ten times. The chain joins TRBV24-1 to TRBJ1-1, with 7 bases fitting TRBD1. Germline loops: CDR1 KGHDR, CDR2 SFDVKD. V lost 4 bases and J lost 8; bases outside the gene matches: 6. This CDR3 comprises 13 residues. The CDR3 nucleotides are TGTGCCACCAGTGACTGGACAGGAGCAGAAGCTTTCTTT. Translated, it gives CATSDWTGAEAFF.

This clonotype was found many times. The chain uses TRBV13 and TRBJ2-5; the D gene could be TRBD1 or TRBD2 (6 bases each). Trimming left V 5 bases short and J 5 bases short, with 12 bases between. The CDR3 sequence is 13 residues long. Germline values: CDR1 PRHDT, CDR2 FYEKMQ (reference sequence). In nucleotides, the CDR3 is TGTGCCAGCAGCCCAAGGGGGGATGAGACCCAGTACTTC. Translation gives CASSPRGDETQYF.

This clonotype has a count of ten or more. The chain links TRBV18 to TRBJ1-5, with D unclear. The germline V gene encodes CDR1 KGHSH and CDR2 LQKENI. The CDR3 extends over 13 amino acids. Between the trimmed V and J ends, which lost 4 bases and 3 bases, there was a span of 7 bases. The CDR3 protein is CASSLGVNQPQHF. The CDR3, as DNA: TGTGCCAGCTCACTTGGCGTCAATCAGCCCCAGCATTTT.

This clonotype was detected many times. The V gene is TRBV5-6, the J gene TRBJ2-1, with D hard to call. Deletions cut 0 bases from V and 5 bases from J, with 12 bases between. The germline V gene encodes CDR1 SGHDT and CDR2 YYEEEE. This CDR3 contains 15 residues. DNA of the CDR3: TGTGCCAGCAGCTTGGGTCAGACCCTGAACAATGAGCAGTTCTTC. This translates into CASSLGQTLNNEQFF.

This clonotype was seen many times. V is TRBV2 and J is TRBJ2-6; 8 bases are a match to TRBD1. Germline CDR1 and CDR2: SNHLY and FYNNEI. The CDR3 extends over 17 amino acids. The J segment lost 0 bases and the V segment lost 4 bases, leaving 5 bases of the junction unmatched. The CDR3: CASSGQGQISGANVLTF. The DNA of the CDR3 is TGTGCCAGCAGTGGACAGGGGCAGATCTCTGGGGCCAACGTCCTGACTTTC.

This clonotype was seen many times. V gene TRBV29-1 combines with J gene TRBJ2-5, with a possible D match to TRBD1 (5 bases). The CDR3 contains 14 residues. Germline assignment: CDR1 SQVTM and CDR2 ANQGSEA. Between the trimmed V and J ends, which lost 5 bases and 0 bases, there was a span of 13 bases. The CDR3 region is CSVSTVVNQETQYF. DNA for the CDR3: TGCAGCGTTTCGACAGTTGTCAACCAAGAGACCCAGTACTTC. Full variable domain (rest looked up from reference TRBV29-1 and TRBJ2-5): SAVISQKPSRDICQRGTSLTIQCQVDSQVTMMFWYRQQPGQSLTLIATANQGSEATYESGFVIDKFPISRPNLTFSTLTVSNMSPEDSSIYLCSVSTVVNQETQYFGPGTRLLVL.

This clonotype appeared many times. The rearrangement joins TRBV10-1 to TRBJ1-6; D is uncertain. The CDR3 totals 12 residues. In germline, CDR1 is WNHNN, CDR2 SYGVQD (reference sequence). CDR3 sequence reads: CTAGVGNSPLHF. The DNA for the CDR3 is TGCACCGCCGGGGTAGGAAATTCACCCCTCCACTTT.

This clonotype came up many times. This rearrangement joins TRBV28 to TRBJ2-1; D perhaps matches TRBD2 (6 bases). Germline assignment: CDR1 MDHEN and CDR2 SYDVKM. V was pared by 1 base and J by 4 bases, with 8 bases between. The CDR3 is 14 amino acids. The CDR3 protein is CASSLYGLYNEQFF. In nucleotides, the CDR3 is TGTGCCAGCAGTTTATATGGACTATACAATGAGCAGTTCTTC. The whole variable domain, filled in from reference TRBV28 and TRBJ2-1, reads DVKVTQSSRYLVKRTGEKVFLECVQDMDHENMFWYRQDPGLGLRLIYFSYDVKMKEKGDIPEGYSVSREKKERFSLILESASTNQTSMYLCASSLYGLYNEQFFGPGTRLTVL.

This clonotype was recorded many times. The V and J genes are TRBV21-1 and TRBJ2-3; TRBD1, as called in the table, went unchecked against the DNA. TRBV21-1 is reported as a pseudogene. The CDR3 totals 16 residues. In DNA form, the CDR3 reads TGTGCCATACCATTGGCGGGCGACAGCGGTAGAGATACGCAGTATTTT. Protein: CAIPLAGDSGRDTQYF.

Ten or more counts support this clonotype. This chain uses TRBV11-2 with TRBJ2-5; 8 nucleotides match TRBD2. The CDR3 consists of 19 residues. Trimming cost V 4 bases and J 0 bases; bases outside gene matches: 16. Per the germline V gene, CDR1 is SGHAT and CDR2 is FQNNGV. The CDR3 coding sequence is TGTGCCAGCAGCTCAGCGTTGGGCGCGGGGGGTCTGTACCAAGAGACCCAGTACTTC. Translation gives CASSSALGAGGLYQETQYF.

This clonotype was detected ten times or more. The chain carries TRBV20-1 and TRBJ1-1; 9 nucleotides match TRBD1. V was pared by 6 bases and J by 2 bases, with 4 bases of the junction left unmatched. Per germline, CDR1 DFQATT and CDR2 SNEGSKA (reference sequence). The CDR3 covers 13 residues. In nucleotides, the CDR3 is TGCAGTGCAAGAACAGGGGGCAACACTGAAGCTTTCTTT. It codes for CSARTGGNTEAFF.

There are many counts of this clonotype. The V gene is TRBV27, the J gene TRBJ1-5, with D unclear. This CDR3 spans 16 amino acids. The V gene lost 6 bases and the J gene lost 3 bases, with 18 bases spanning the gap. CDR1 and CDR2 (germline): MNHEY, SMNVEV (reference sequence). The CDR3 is CASSAGRGLDNQPQHF. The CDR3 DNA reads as TGTGCCAGCAGCGCTGGGAGAGGGCTGGACAATCAGCCCCAGCATTTT.

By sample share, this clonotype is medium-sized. For the CDR3, the DNA is TGTGCCAGCAGCTTACCAGGGAGTACCTACAATGAGCAGTTCTTC. Translated, it gives CASSLPGSTYNEQFF. The rearrangement joins TRBV7-2 to TRBJ2-1; D might be TRBD1 or TRBD2, each matching 5 bases. The V gene's germline CDR1 is SGHTA and CDR2 FQGNSA. The CDR3 is 15 residues long. The ends were cut back, 2 bases at V and 2 bases at J, with 10 bases in the middle.

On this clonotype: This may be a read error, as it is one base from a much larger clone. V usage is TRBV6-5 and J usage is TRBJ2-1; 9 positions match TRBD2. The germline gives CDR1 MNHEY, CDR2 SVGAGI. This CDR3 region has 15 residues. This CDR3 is CVSSRGGASYNEQFF. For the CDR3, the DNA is TGTGTCAGCAGTCGCGGGGGGGCCTCCTACAATGAGCAGTTCTTC.

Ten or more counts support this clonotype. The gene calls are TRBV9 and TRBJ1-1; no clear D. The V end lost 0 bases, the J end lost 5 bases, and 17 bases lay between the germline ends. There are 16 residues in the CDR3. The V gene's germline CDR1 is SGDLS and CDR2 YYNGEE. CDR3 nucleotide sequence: TGTGCCAGCAGCGTAGCTGATGAACTCCTGAGAACTGAAGCTTTCTTT. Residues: CASSVADELLRTEAFF.

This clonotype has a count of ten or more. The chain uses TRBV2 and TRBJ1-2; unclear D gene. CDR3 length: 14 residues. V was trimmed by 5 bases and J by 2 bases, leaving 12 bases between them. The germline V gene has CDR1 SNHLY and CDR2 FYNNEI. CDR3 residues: CASSPRPQNYGYTF. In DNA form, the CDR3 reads TGTGCCAGCAGTCCCAGACCGCAGAACTATGGCTACACCTTC.

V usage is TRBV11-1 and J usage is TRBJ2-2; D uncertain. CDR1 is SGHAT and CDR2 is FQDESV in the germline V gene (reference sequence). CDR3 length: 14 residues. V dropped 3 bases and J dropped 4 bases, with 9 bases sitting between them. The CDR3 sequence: CASSFNSATGELFF. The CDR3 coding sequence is TGTGCCAGCAGCTTCAACAGCGCCACCGGGGAGCTGTTTTTT.

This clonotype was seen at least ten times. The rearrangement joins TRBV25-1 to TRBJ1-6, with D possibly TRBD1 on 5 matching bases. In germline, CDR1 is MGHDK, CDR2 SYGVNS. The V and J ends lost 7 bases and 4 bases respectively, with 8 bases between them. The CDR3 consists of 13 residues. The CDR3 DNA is TGTGCCAGCACGACAGCATATAATTCACCCCTCCACTTT. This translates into CASTTAYNSPLHF.

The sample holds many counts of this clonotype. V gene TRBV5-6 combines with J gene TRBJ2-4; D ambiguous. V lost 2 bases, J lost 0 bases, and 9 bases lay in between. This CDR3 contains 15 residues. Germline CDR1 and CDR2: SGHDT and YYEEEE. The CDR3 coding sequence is TGTGCCAGCAGCTTTAGTCGGGTAGCCAAAAACATTCAGTACTTC. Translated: CASSFSRVAKNIQYF. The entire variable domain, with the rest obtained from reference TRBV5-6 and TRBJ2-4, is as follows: DAGVTQSPTHLIKTRGQQVTLRCSPKSGHDTVSWYQQALGQGPQFIFQYYEEEERQRGNFPDRFSGHQFPNYSSELNVNALLLGDSALYLCASSFSRVAKNIQYFGAGTRLSVL.

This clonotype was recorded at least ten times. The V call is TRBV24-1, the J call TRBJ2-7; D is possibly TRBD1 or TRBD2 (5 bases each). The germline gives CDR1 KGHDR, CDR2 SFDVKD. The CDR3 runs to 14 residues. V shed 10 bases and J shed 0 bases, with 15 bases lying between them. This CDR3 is CATRGTASSYEQYV. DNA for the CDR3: TGTGCCACTAGAGGGACGGCGAGCTCCTACGAGCAGTACGTC.

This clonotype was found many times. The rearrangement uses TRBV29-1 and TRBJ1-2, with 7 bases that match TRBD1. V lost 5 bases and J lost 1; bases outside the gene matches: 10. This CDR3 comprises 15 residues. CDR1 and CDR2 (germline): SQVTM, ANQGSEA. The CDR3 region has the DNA TGCAGCGTTCGAATGGGGGACAGAGATAACTATGGCTACACCTTC. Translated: CSVRMGDRDNYGYTF.

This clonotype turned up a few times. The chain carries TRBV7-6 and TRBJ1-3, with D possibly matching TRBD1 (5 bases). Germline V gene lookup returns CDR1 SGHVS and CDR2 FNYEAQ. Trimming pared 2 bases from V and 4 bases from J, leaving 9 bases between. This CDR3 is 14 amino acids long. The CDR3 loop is CASSLQGNGNTIYF. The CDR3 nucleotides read TGTGCCAGCAGCTTACAGGGAAACGGAAACACCATATATTTT.

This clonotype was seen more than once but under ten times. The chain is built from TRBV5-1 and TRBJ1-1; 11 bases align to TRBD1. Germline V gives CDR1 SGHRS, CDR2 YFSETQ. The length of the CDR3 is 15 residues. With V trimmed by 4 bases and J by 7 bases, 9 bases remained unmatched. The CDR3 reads CASSPRTGGFSEAFF. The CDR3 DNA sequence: TGCGCCAGCAGCCCGAGGACAGGGGGCTTTAGTGAAGCTTTCTTT.